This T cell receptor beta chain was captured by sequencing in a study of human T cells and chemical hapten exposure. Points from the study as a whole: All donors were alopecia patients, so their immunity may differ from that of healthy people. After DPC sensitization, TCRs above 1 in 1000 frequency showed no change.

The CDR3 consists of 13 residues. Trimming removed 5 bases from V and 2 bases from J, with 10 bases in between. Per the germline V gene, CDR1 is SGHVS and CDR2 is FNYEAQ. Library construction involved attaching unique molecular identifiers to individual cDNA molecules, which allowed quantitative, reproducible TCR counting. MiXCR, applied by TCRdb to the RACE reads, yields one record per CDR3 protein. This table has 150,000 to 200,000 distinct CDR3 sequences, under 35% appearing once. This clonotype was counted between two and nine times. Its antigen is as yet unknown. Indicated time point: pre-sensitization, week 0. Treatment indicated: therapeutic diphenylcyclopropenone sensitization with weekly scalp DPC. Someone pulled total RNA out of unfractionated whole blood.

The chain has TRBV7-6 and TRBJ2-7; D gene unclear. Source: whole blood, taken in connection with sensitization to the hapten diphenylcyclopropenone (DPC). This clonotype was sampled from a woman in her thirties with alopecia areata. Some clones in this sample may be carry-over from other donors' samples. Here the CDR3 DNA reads TGTGCCAGCAGCATTGGAGACCCCTACGAGCAGTACTTC. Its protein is CASSIGDPYEQYF.